What follows are 19 T cell receptor beta chains derived from one specimen sequenced in a study of T cell clonality in common variable immunodeficiency. Profiling relied on immunoSEQ multiplex PCR, and the TCRdb table lists in-frame clones only, not all of them. This sample carries some 40,000 clones, none of them present only once. The specimen was peripheral blood mononuclear cells. The receptors stem from a person aged 18 to 70 in good health.

This clone was picked up many times. The DNA ends 3 residues before the CDR3 does, and the rest of the CDR3 is filled in from the germline J gene. The J gene is TRBJ2-1, the V gene TRBV2; 9 nucleotides match TRBD1. The trim removed 6 bases at V and 8 bases at J, leaving 11 bases unmatched. CDR3 length equals 15 residues. Per the germline V gene, CDR1 is SNHLY and CDR2 is FYNNEI. Here the CDR3 reads CASSLQGASRDEQFF. The covered CDR3 bases are TGTGCCAGCAGCCTACAGGGGGCGAGTAGGGATGAG.

This clone has more than one count but fewer than ten. The CDR3 here is CASTLGSTGGWEKLFF. Partial CDR3 DNA: TGCGCCAGCACCCTTGGAAGTACAGGGGGCTGGGAAAAG. The gene calls are TRBV5-1 and TRBJ2-2; 9 positions agree with TRBD1. The read ends 3 residues early relative to the CDR3; the germline J gene fills the gap. CDR3 length: 16 amino acids. CDR1 is SGHRS and CDR2 is YFSETQ in the germline V gene.

This clone occurred a few times. A read error may produce the germline difference seen at one junction end. The DNA ends 3 residues before the CDR3 does, and the rest of the CDR3 is filled in from the germline J gene. This chain connects TRBV5-1 to TRBJ2-5; the D call may be TRBD1 or TRBD2 (7 bases each). This CDR3 comprises 16 residues. The germline V gene has CDR1 SGHRS and CDR2 YFSETQ. The CDR3 sequence is CASSLGSGTAQATQYF. The part of the CDR3 DNA that was read is TGCGCCAGCAGCCTTGGGAGCGGGACAGCACAAGCGACC.

A few counts support this clone. The read is 3 residues too short to cover the CDR3 end, so that end is filled in from the germline J gene. The chain uses TRBV5-1 and TRBJ2-5; perhaps TRBD1 as D (6 bases). Germline CDR1 SGHRS, CDR2 YFSETQ. The CDR3 consists of 14 residues. The CDR3 sequence: CASSSTGPADTQYF. The part of the CDR3 DNA that was read is TGCGCCAGCAGTTCAACAGGGCCGGCAGATACC.

Note on this clone: The CDR3 end is not reached by the read, which stops 3 residues before it; the germline J gene fills it in. The chain is built from TRBV11-3 and TRBJ2-5; 9 bases agree with TRBD2. Germline V CDR1 and CDR2: SGHNT, YENEEA. The CDR3 consists of 15 residues. Unmatched junction bases numbered 5, after V lost 4 bases and J lost 2 bases. The DNA read from the CDR3 is TGTGCCAGCAGCTCCCGGGCGGGAGGGCAAGAGACC. This encodes CASSSRAGGQET. The whole CDR3 sequence reads CASSSRAGGQETQYF.

This clone was observed a handful of times. The junction departs from the called germline gene at one end, perhaps through a read error. The read terminates 3 residues before the CDR3 end, so the remaining end is supplied by the germline J gene. This same CDR3 is encoded by further DNA sequences in the sample. V gene TRBV11-2 combines with J gene TRBJ1-3; no reliable D call. This CDR3 has 14 residues. CDR1 and CDR2 from the germline V gene are SGHAT and FQNNGV. The CDR3 is CASTRVSSGNTIYF. Incomplete CDR3 DNA: TGTGCCAGCACCCGGGTGTCCTCTGGAAACACA.

This clone came up a few times. From the germline J gene comes the end of the CDR3, since the read stops 3 residues before it. The chain is built from TRBV7-2 and TRBJ2-3, with TRBD2 identical over 7 bases. With V trimmed by 5 bases and J by 1 base, 3 bases remained unmatched. Per germline, CDR1 SGHTA and CDR2 FQGNSA. This CDR3 has 14 amino acids. The CDR3 bases that were read are TGTGCCAGCAGCCGGACTAGGCGCACAGATACG. Its translation is CASSRTRRTDT. The full CDR3 reads CASSRTRRTDTQYF.

This clone was recorded many times. The read finishes 3 residues shy of the CDR3 end, and the germline J gene is used to complete it. J is TRBJ2-7 and V is TRBV20-1; 8 positions agree with TRBD1. V shed 4 bases, J shed 3 bases, and the junction held 5 bases outside the gene matches. CDR1 DFQATT and CDR2 SNEGSKA come from the germline V gene (reference sequence). CDR3 size: 13 residues. The sequenced part of the CDR3 DNA is TGCAGTGCTATGAGACAGGGGATCTACGAG. Protein sequence: CSAMRQGIYE. The full CDR3 protein reads CSAMRQGIYEQYF.

This clone has at least ten counts. The read stops 3 residues short of the end of the CDR3; the missing end is completed from the germline J gene. V usage is TRBV19 and J usage is TRBJ2-2, with 8 bases aligning to TRBD1. This CDR3 contains 14 residues. Germline V gene lookup returns CDR1 LNHDA and CDR2 SQIVND (reference sequence). After removal of 9 bases from V and 3 bases from J, the junction contained 6 bases not matched to a gene. The CDR3 here is CASSTGADTGELFF. The CDR3 DNA, read in part, is TGTGCCAGCTCGACAGGGGCGGACACCGGGGAG.

Of note for this clone: The read ends 3 residues early relative to the CDR3; the germline J gene fills the gap. The V call is TRBV2, the J call TRBJ1-5; D gene unclear. This CDR3 has 13 residues. Germline V gene data show CDR1 as SNHLY and CDR2 as FYNNEI. Trimming took 6 bases from V and 0 from J, leaving 6 bases between them. Here the CDR3 reads CASSAYSNQPQHF. The CDR3 DNA, read in part, is TGTGCCAGCAGCGCCTATAGCAATCAGCCC.

This clone has ten or more counts. Read coverage stops 3 residues before the CDR3 terminus; the germline J gene supplies the remainder. The chain couples TRBV4-1 to TRBJ2-3; 10 nucleotides line up with TRBD2. There are 17 residues in the CDR3. From germline, CDR1 is MGHRA and CDR2 YSYEKL. V was pared by 0 bases and J by 3 bases, with 6 bases of the junction left unmatched. The CDR3 DNA, read in part, is TGCGCCAGCAGCCAAGAGGGTAGCGGGAGGCTTACAGATACG. The encoded protein is CASSQEGSGRLTDT. The full CDR3 protein is CASSQEGSGRLTDTQYF.

This clone appeared a few times. The CDR3 goes on 3 residues after the read ends, and that part is filled in from the germline J gene. This chain connects TRBV7-2 to TRBJ1-2; D is perhaps TRBD1 (6 bases). The CDR3 has 15 amino acids. CDR1 SGHTA and CDR2 FQGNSA come from the germline V gene. CDR3 loop: CASSLATGSVYDYTF. The CDR3 bases that were read are TGTGCCAGCAGCTTAGCAACAGGGAGTGTCTACGAC.

This clone was seen at least ten times. The read terminates 3 residues before the CDR3 end, so the remaining end is supplied by the germline J gene. The chain links TRBV20-1 to TRBJ1-5, with D hard to call. Germline values: CDR1 DFQATT, CDR2 SNEGSKA (reference sequence). The CDR3 has 12 residues. V lost 7 bases and J lost 4, with 11 bases in between. The CDR3 bases that were read are TGCAGTGTCGGGCGGGAAAATCAGCCC. Translating gives CSVGRENQP. From start to end, the CDR3 is CSVGRENQPQHF.

This clone showed up many times. The read falls 3 residues short of the CDR3 end, and the missing part is taken from the germline J gene. This chain links TRBV20-1 with TRBJ1-1, with a weak D call TRBD1 (5 bases). Germline V lookup: CDR1 DFQATT, CDR2 SNEGSKA (reference sequence). The CDR3 is 14 amino acids. V dropped 3 bases and J dropped 1 base, with 12 bases sitting between them. The sequenced CDR3 bases are TGCAGTGCTAGGGCAGGGTTTCCGAACACTGAA. Its protein product is CSARAGFPNTE. The CDR3, in full, reads CSARAGFPNTEAFF.

This clone was seen repeatedly, ten times or more. The missing CDR3 end, 3 residues past where the read stops, is filled in from the germline J gene. V is TRBV20-1 and J is TRBJ2-1; possible D gene TRBD1, 5 bases. Germline V gene data show CDR1 as DFQATT and CDR2 as SNEGSKA (reference sequence). The CDR3 sequence is 14 residues long. Trimming removed 6 bases at V and 3 bases at J, with 15 bases between. CDR3 protein: CSATFGGHYNEQFF. The sequenced CDR3 bases are TGCAGTGCCACGTTCGGCGGACACTACAATGAG.

In its sample, this clone was seen a few times. The CDR3 end is not reached by the read, which stops 3 residues before it; the germline J gene fills it in. The chain employs TRBV18 and TRBJ1-1; unclear D gene. The V gene lost 4 bases and the J gene lost 1 base, with 4 bases spanning the gap. The germline gives CDR1 KGHSH, CDR2 LQKENI. The CDR3 totals 12 residues. The CDR3 bases that were read are TGTGCCAGCTCACGTCAGAACACTGAA. Translated, it gives CASSRQNTE. The full-length CDR3 reads as CASSRQNTEAFF.

This clone was seen at least ten times. CDR3 sequence reads: CSATSGIITDTQYF. The CDR3 bases that were read are TGCAGTGCCACTAGCGGGATTATTACAGATACG. The chain joins TRBV20-1 to TRBJ2-3, with TRBD2 identical over 10 bases. The sequenced fragment ends 3 residues before the CDR3 boundary, so the rest is inferred from the germline J gene. V lost 6 bases, J lost 3 bases, and 6 bases stayed unmatched. Germline CDR1 DFQATT, CDR2 SNEGSKA (reference sequence). This CDR3 is built from 14 residues.

This clone was picked up many times. The CDR3 loop is CASSLDLRTGTLAKNIQYF. CDR3 DNA (partial): TGCGCCAGCAGCTTGGACCTCCGGACTGGCACCCTGGCCAAAAACATT. V usage is TRBV5-1 and J usage is TRBJ2-4; possibly TRBD2 for D (5 bases). The CDR3 end falls 3 residues outside the read, so it is completed with the germline J gene. Germline V gene data show CDR1 as SGHRS and CDR2 as YFSETQ. V dropped 0 bases and J dropped 1 base, with 20 bases sitting between them. CDR3 length equals 19 residues.

This clone came up many times. The read falls 3 residues short of the CDR3 end, and the missing part is taken from the germline J gene. This chain uses TRBV6-4 with TRBJ2-1; TRBD2 matches at 10 bases. CDR1 is MRHNA, CDR2 SNTAGT, per germline. With V trimmed by 2 bases and J by 3 bases, 1 base remained unmatched. The length of the CDR3 is 15 residues. The CDR3 protein is CASSDVAGGYNEQFF. The part of the CDR3 DNA that was read is TGTGCCAGCAGTGACGTAGCGGGAGGCTACAATGAG.